A single sample is the source of the 30 T cell receptor beta chains below, sequenced in a study of cytomegalovirus exposure and HLA in healthy donors. Repertoires were generated with immunoSEQ multiplex PCR, while TCRdb's copy carries only in-frame clones and drops some. The sample carries about 98,000 clones, roughly 87% recorded once. The specimen was PBMCs. The receptors derive from a woman in her thirties in good health and CMV-seronegative.

This clone was seen only once. The chain is built from TRBV9 and TRBJ1-2; the D gene is possibly TRBD1 (6 bases). CDR3 length equals 15 residues. Trimming shortened V by 1 base and J by 5 bases, and 15 bases separated the two germline ends. Looked up from germline, CDR1 is SGDLS and CDR2 is YYNGEE. This CDR3 reads CASSVTPQGGYGYTF. CDR3 DNA: TGTGCCAGCAGCGTAACCCCACAAGGGGGTTATGGCTACACCTTC.

The V and J genes are TRBV9 and TRBJ2-7; TRBD1 aligns across 11 bases. CDR3 length: 14 residues. Germline V lookup: CDR1 SGDLS, CDR2 YYNGEE. J was trimmed by 4 bases and V by 4 bases; bases with no gene match: 4. DNA of the CDR3: TGTGCCAGCAGCCCTCGGGACAGGGGGTACGAGCAGTACTTC. Its translation: CASSPRDRGYEQYF.

This chain connects TRBV10-3 to TRBJ2-7; D is possibly TRBD1 (6 bases). Germline assignment: CDR1 ENHRY and CDR2 SYGVKD. The CDR3 extends over 13 amino acids. Deletions cut 11 bases from V and 4 bases from J, with 18 bases between. Here the CDR3 reads CAATPTGLYEQYF. The CDR3, as DNA: TGTGCCGCTACCCCGACAGGTCTTTACGAGCAGTACTTC.

This clone was seen only once. The gene calls are TRBV5-1 and TRBJ1-5, with D perhaps TRBD1 (6 bases). V was shortened by 3 bases and J by 7 bases, with 11 bases between the two germline ends. This CDR3 region has 13 residues. The germline gives CDR1 SGHRS, CDR2 YFSETQ. For the CDR3, the DNA is TGCGCCAGCAGCTCCACAGGGAGCCAGCCCCAGCATTTT. It yields the protein CASSSTGSQPQHF. The full variable domain, rest sourced from reference TRBV5-1 and TRBJ1-5, is KAGVTQTPRYLIKTRGQQVTLSCSPISGHRSVSWYQQTPGQGLQFLFEYFSETQRNKGNFPGRFSGRQFSNSRSEMNVSTLELGDSALYLCASSSTGSQPQHFGDGTRLSIL.

The chain links TRBV20-1 to TRBJ1-5; D uncertain. The CDR3 is 11 amino acids. V lost 5 bases and J lost 7, with 9 bases in between. CDR1 is DFQATT and CDR2 is SNEGSKA in the germline V gene (reference sequence). CDR3 sequence reads: CSASGGQPQHF. CDR3 nucleotide sequence: TGCAGTGCTTCCGGCGGGCAGCCCCAGCATTTT.

The rearrangement uses TRBV7-7 and TRBJ2-2; D is ambiguous. The CDR3 loop spans 13 amino acids. The V and J ends lost 2 bases and 6 bases respectively, with 7 bases between them. Per germline, CDR1 SSHAT and CDR2 FNYEAQ (reference sequence). In DNA form, the CDR3 reads TGTGCCAGCAGCTTAACCCCAGCCGGGGAGCTGTTTTTT. This gives the protein CASSLTPAGELFF.

The chain couples TRBV10-3 to TRBJ2-3, with D possibly matching TRBD2 (5 bases). V lost 5 bases and J 2 bases, leaving 14 bases between the germline ends. In germline, CDR1 is ENHRY, CDR2 SYGVKD. The length of the CDR3 is 15 residues. CDR3 DNA: TGTGCCATCAGTAGCGGTCCCCAATCCACAGATACGCAGTATTTT. As protein: CAISSGPQSTDTQYF.

The chain has TRBV29-1 and TRBJ2-7, with 7 bases lining up with TRBD1. The junction had 5 bases not matched to a gene; V was cut back by 6 bases and J by 0 bases. Per germline, CDR1 SQVTM and CDR2 ANQGSEA. This CDR3 is built from 13 residues. For the CDR3, the DNA is TGCAGCGTGGCCGGACAGGTCTCCTACGAGCAGTACTTC. Translated, it gives CSVAGQVSYEQYF.

This clone has more than one count but fewer than ten. The rearrangement links TRBV27 to TRBJ1-2; D unclear. Germline CDR1 and CDR2: MNHEY and SMNVEV (reference sequence). The CDR3 runs 13 residues. Trimming took 2 bases from V and 2 from J, leaving 6 bases between them. CDR3 DNA: TGTGCCAGCAGTTTAAGAGTAAACTATGGCTACACCTTC. Amino acids: CASSLRVNYGYTF.

This rearrangement joins TRBV5-1 to TRBJ2-2; 7 bases fit TRBD1. The germline gives CDR1 SGHRS, CDR2 YFSETQ. The CDR3 loop spans 13 amino acids. After removal of 5 bases from V and 10 bases from J, the junction contained 8 bases not matched to a gene. As DNA, the CDR3 is TGCGCCAGCAGTGGGTCAGGGGGAGAGGAGCTGTTTTTT. Its protein is CASSGSGGEELFF.

This chain uses TRBV6-1 with TRBJ2-7, with a possible D match to TRBD1 (6 bases). CDR3 length: 11 residues. CDR1 is MNHNS, CDR2 SASEGT, per germline. V gave up 10 bases and J gave up 3 bases, with 10 bases separating them. This CDR3 is CATQGYYEQYF. The CDR3 nucleotides read TGTGCCACACAGGGTTACTACGAGCAGTACTTC.

The chain has TRBV2 and TRBJ2-5; 8 bases agree with TRBD1. Per the germline V gene, CDR1 is SNHLY and CDR2 is FYNNEI. With 10 bases clipped from V and 4 bases from J, the junction kept 11 bases outside the gene matches. The CDR3 consists of 14 residues. CDR3: CATSSGTGLETQYF. DNA for the CDR3: TGTGCCACGAGTTCCGGGACAGGATTAGAGACCCAGTACTTC. The complete variable domain, with remaining parts taken from reference TRBV2 and TRBJ2-5, reads EPEVTQTPSHQVTQMGQEVILRCVPISNHLYFYWYRQILGQKVEFLVSFYNNEISEKSEIFDDQFSVERPDGSNFTLKIRSTKLEDSAMYFCATSSGTGLETQYFGPGTRLLVL.

This clone was seen a single time. This chain joins TRBV11-2 and TRBJ1-1, with D possibly being TRBD1 (5 bases). CDR1 and CDR2 from the germline V gene are SGHAT and FQNNGV. Trimming took 5 bases from V and 1 from J, leaving 14 bases between them. The CDR3 loop spans 15 amino acids. The CDR3 protein is CASSSPRGGNTEAFF. CDR3 DNA: TGTGCCAGCAGCAGTCCTCGGGGGGGGAACACTGAAGCTTTCTTT.

This chain's CDR3 is CASSSITGIQYF. The CDR3 nucleotides are TGTGCCAGCAGCTCAATCACAGGCATTCAGTACTTC. The J gene is TRBJ2-4, the V gene TRBV11-2, with D tentatively TRBD1 (5 bases). Trimming shortened V by 4 bases and J by 9 bases, and 10 bases separated the two germline ends. The CDR3 loop spans 12 amino acids. Per the germline V gene, CDR1 is SGHAT and CDR2 is FQNNGV.

CDR3 bases: TGTGCCAGAAGCAGACGTGTCGGCGGGGAAGGGCCCTACGAGCAGTACTTC. Translating it yields CARSRRVGGEGPYEQYF. The chain has TRBV5-3 and TRBJ2-7; D may be TRBD2 (6 bases). TRBV5-3 is an open reading frame, and its role is uncertain. The CDR3 length is 17 residues. Deletions cut 4 bases from V and 2 bases from J, with 22 bases between.

The gene calls are TRBV25-1 and TRBJ1-1; D perhaps matches TRBD1 (6 bases). Trimming took 8 bases from V and 1 from J, leaving 14 bases between them. The germline gives CDR1 MGHDK, CDR2 SYGVNS. This CDR3 comprises 14 residues. CDR3 sequence (DNA): TGTGCCAGCGCGCCGGGGACACCGAACACTGAAGCTTTCTTT. Amino acids: CASAPGTPNTEAFF.

The chain combines TRBV6-5 with TRBJ2-1, with D possibly TRBD1 on 5 matching bases. Germline lookup yields CDR1 MNHEY and CDR2 SVGAGI. The CDR3 spans 16 residues. Trimming removed 2 bases at V and 0 bases at J, with 11 bases between. The CDR3 reads CASSYEWGLSYNEQFF. The CDR3 DNA is TGTGCCAGCAGTTACGAGTGGGGCCTCTCCTACAATGAGCAGTTCTTC.

The chain couples TRBV19 to TRBJ2-1; unclear D gene. V was shortened by 3 bases and J by 7 bases, with 4 bases between the two germline ends. The CDR3 spans 11 residues. Per germline, CDR1 LNHDA and CDR2 SQIVND (reference sequence). This CDR3 is CASSILNEQFF. CDR3 nucleotides: TGTGCCAGTAGTATCTTGAATGAGCAGTTCTTC.

This chain connects TRBV6-1 to TRBJ2-7, with a possible D match to TRBD1 (5 bases). Germline CDR1 MNHNS, CDR2 SASEGT. This CDR3 is built from 11 residues. Trimming removed 2 bases from V and 7 bases from J, with 6 bases in between. CDR3 nucleotides: TGTGCCAGCAGTGAAAGGACAGAGCAGTACTTC. Translation: CASSERTEQYF.

This clone was found once. The chain carries TRBV6-5 and TRBJ2-7; D might be TRBD1 (6 bases). CDR1 is MNHEY, CDR2 SVGAGI, per germline. The length of the CDR3 is 15 residues. Trimming shortened V by 5 bases and J by 4 bases, and 18 bases separated the two germline ends. The CDR3 sequence: CASSPDGGTRYEQYF. CDR3 coding DNA: TGTGCCAGCAGTCCCGACGGTGGGACACGTTACGAGCAGTACTTC.

The chain uses TRBV6-4 and TRBJ2-1; 7 bases align to TRBD2. The CDR3 runs to 14 residues. The germline CDR1 and CDR2 sequences are MRHNA and SNTAGT. Trimming at V came to 2 bases and at J to 2 bases, leaving 0 bases not matched to a gene. Here the CDR3 reads CASSDGGAYNEQFF. CDR3 bases: TGTGCCAGCAGTGACGGGGGGGCCTACAATGAGCAGTTCTTC.

The chain carries TRBV7-9 and TRBJ2-1; weak D call: TRBD1 (5 bases). The V gene's germline CDR1 is SEHNR and CDR2 FQNEAQ (reference sequence). V dropped 5 bases and J dropped 0 bases, with 23 bases sitting between them. The CDR3 loop spans 19 amino acids. The DNA for the CDR3 is TGTGCCAGCAGCCCCTTATCGCCTTGGGGCCCCGGCTCCTACAATGAGCAGTTCTTC. Protein product: CASSPLSPWGPGSYNEQFF. The variable domain in full, completed from reference TRBV7-9 and TRBJ2-1, reads DTGVSQNPRHKITKRGQNVTFRCDPISEHNRLYWYRQTLGQGPEFLTYFQNEAQLEKSRLLSDRFSAERPKGSFSTLEIQRTEQGDSAMYLCASSPLSPWGPGSYNEQFFGPGTRLTVL.

V gene TRBV13 combines with J gene TRBJ2-5; D is possibly TRBD2 (7 bases). The CDR3 is 15 amino acids. Germline CDR1 is PRHDT and CDR2 is FYEKMQ (reference sequence). Trimming shortened V by 5 bases and J by 5 bases, and 18 bases separated the two germline ends. CDR3 sequence: CASSPARGGAETQYF. CDR3 nucleotides: TGTGCCAGCAGCCCCGCCCGAGGGGGGGCGGAGACCCAGTACTTC.

The chain carries TRBV5-1 and TRBJ2-5; 7 bases match TRBD2. J was trimmed by 3 bases and V by 4 bases; bases with no gene match: 3. Germline loops: CDR1 SGHRS, CDR2 YFSETQ. This CDR3 spans 13 amino acids. The CDR3 is CASSLGTKETQYF. The CDR3 nucleotides read TGCGCCAGCAGCCTGGGGACTAAAGAGACCCAGTACTTC.

The chain recombines TRBV9 with TRBJ1-2, with TRBD1 matching 11 bases. CDR1 is SGDLS and CDR2 is YYNGEE in the germline V gene. Trimming cost V 2 bases and J 2 bases; bases outside gene matches: 8. The length of the CDR3 is 17 residues. The CDR3 spells CASSVWDRGIGNYGYTF. CDR3 DNA: TGTGCCAGCAGCGTCTGGGACAGGGGGATTGGGAACTATGGCTACACCTTC.

The rearrangement uses TRBV5-1 and TRBJ2-7; D is possibly TRBD2 (5 bases). The CDR3 contains 14 residues. With 5 bases removed from V and 5 bases from J, the gap between germline ends came to 17 bases. Germline V gene sequence: CDR1 SGHRS, CDR2 YFSETQ. The CDR3 loop is CASSFGNDPDEQYF. In nucleotides, the CDR3 is TGCGCCAGCAGTTTCGGGAATGATCCGGACGAGCAGTACTTC.

V is TRBV6-5 and J is TRBJ2-1; tentative D call: TRBD1 (5 bases). The V gene's germline CDR1 is MNHEY and CDR2 SVGAGI. The CDR3 length is 15 residues. V was pared by 5 bases and J by 8 bases, with 19 bases between. The CDR3 region is CASSRQMGQLDEQFF. Written as DNA, the CDR3 is TGTGCCAGCAGTCGCCAGATGGGGCAGCTGGATGAGCAGTTCTTC.

The chain uses TRBV11-2 and TRBJ1-2; tentative D call: TRBD1 (6 bases). The CDR3 has 16 amino acids. V lost 2 bases, J lost 8 bases, and 21 bases lay in between. Looked up from germline, CDR1 is SGHAT and CDR2 is FQNNGV. In DNA, the CDR3 is TGTGCCAGCAGCTTAAGTTGGTTACAGGGACGATCGGGCTACACCTTC. Amino acid sequence: CASSLSWLQGRSGYTF. Looking up the rest from reference TRBV11-2 and TRBJ1-2 gives the full variable domain: EAGVAQSPRYKIIEKRQSVAFWCNPISGHATLYWYQQILGQGPKLLIQFQNNGVVDDSQLPKDRFSAERLKGVDSTLKIQPAKLEDSAVYLCASSLSWLQGRSGYTFGSGTRLTVV.

The rearrangement uses TRBV28 and TRBJ1-5, with 9 bases that match TRBD1. The germline V gene encodes CDR1 MDHEN and CDR2 SYDVKM. V lost 3 bases, J lost 7 bases, and 10 bases stayed unmatched. The CDR3 covers 16 residues. CDR3 residues: CASSFRGGQGGQPQHF. DNA of the CDR3: TGTGCCAGCAGTTTTCGAGGGGGACAGGGAGGCCAGCCCCAGCATTTT.

The chain recombines TRBV18 with TRBJ2-2; 10 nucleotides agree with TRBD1. Trimming at V came to 2 bases and at J to 6 bases, leaving 3 bases not matched to a gene. CDR1 and CDR2 from the germline V gene are KGHSH and LQKENI. The CDR3 has 15 residues. DNA for the CDR3: TGTGCCAGCTCACCAGACGGGACAGGGGCCGGGGAGCTGTTTTTT. Translated, it gives CASSPDGTGAGELFF.